This entry lists 8 T cell receptor beta chains sequenced from one sample in a study of technical replicates of blood from a handful of donors. The method was immunoSEQ multiplex PCR; TCRdb's version includes in-frame clones alone and lacks a portion of them. This table has some 89,000 clones, about 95% appearing once. The specimen was T cells isolated from PBMCs. Receptors were obtained from a human donor in good health.

The chain couples TRBV5-6 to TRBJ2-5; possibly TRBD1 for D (5 bases). Trimming took off 6 bases at V and 7 bases at J, with 10 bases between the two ends. Germline CDR1 SGHDT, CDR2 YYEEEE. This CDR3 has 11 amino acids. The CDR3 here is CASTSQGTQYF. The CDR3, as DNA: TGTGCCAGCACCTCCCAGGGGACCCAGTACTTC.

The V gene is TRBV5-1, the J gene TRBJ2-3; D unresolved. Germline loops: CDR1 SGHRS, CDR2 YFSETQ. Trimming shortened V by 2 bases and J by 4 bases, and 8 bases separated the two germline ends. CDR3 size: 13 residues. The CDR3 DNA reads as TGCGCCAGCAGCTTAGCTCTTTCAGATACGCAGTATTTT. This gives the protein CASSLALSDTQYF.

The rearrangement joins TRBV16 to TRBJ2-6; D is unclear. Germline V gene sequence: CDR1 KGHSY, CDR2 FQNENV. The V end lost 1 base, the J end lost 3 bases, and 10 bases lay between the germline ends. CDR3 length: 16 residues. CDR3 amino acids: CASSQFSRGGANVLTF. CDR3 DNA sequence: TGTGCCAGCAGCCAATTTTCCAGAGGTGGGGCCAACGTCCTGACTTTC.

This clone occurred once. This chain uses TRBV25-1 with TRBJ1-1, with D uncertain. Germline-derived CDR1 and CDR2 are MGHDK and SYGVNS. Trimming took off 8 bases at V and 12 bases at J, with 22 bases between the two ends. CDR3 length equals 13 residues. The CDR3 DNA reads TGTGCCAGCGGAGAAGTCACCTCCCATTATCCTTTCTTT. Translation gives CASGEVTSHYPFF.

The chain carries TRBV28 and TRBJ2-7; the D is unclear. Germline lookup yields CDR1 MDHEN and CDR2 SYDVKM. CDR3 length: 12 amino acids. V gave up 7 bases and J gave up 0 bases, with 7 bases separating them. The CDR3 is CASTPDSYEQYF. The CDR3 DNA is TGTGCCAGCACCCCAGACTCCTACGAGCAGTACTTC.

This chain joins TRBV7-2 and TRBJ2-3; D gene uncertain. Germline CDR1 SGHTA, CDR2 FQGNSA. The CDR3 extends over 14 amino acids. Trimming removed 5 bases at V and 4 bases at J, with 13 bases between. CDR3 sequence: CASSVLQIPDTQYF. CDR3 nucleotide sequence: TGTGCCAGCAGCGTACTCCAAATCCCAGATACGCAGTATTTT.

The V call is TRBV2, the J call TRBJ1-2, with D tentatively TRBD1 (5 bases). The CDR3 extends over 13 amino acids. CDR1 is SNHLY and CDR2 is FYNNEI in the germline V gene. V was pared by 2 bases and J by 8 bases, with 12 bases between. The CDR3 region has the DNA TGTGCCAGCAGTGAACGGCAGGGTGACGGCTACACCTTC. Translation gives CASSERQGDGYTF.

V usage is TRBV18 and J usage is TRBJ1-1, with D maybe TRBD1 (6 bases). The CDR3 loop spans 16 amino acids. The germline V gene has CDR1 KGHSH and CDR2 LQKENI. The V end lost 3 bases, the J end lost 0 bases, and 14 bases lay between the germline ends. CDR3: CASSPRDTLMNTEAFF. The CDR3 DNA reads TGTGCCAGCTCACCCCGGGACACCCTTATGAACACTGAAGCTTTCTTT.